The 22 T cell receptor beta chains reported below all come from one sample, sequenced in a study of blood T cell repertoires in COVID-19. TCRdb's table, derived via immunoSEQ multiplex PCR, lists solely in-frame clones and lacks some. Counted here are some 350,000 clones, around four fifths occurring once; the ten biggest clones make up about 3%. The sequencing input was peripheral blood. All receptors derive from a man under 40 with active or convalescent COVID-19.

This chain joins TRBV19 and TRBJ2-2, with 8 bases lining up with TRBD1. Germline loops: CDR1 LNHDA, CDR2 SQIVND (reference sequence). The V and J ends lost 4 bases and 6 bases, in that order; junction bases with no gene match: 13. The CDR3 has 17 residues. The CDR3 sequence: CASSTLLGTGLSGELFF. The CDR3 bases are TGTGCCAGTAGTACTCTACTCGGGACAGGTCTTTCCGGGGAGCTGTTTTTT.

The rearrangement uses TRBV19 and TRBJ2-4; D gene uncertain. CDR3 length: 15 residues. Trimming took 0 bases from V and 4 from J, leaving 10 bases between them. Germline lookup yields CDR1 LNHDA and CDR2 SQIVND (reference sequence). CDR3 region: CASSIDLQFKNIQYF. The DNA for the CDR3 is TGTGCCAGTAGTATAGATTTGCAGTTTAAAAACATTCAGTACTTC.

The chain combines TRBV18 with TRBJ2-3; 9 bases map to TRBD1. In germline, CDR1 is KGHSH, CDR2 LQKENI. Unmatched junction bases numbered 3, after V lost 3 bases and J lost 5 bases. The CDR3 consists of 14 residues. The CDR3 DNA is TGTGCCAGCTCACCTTTGGACAGGGGAGATACGCAGTATTTT. Protein product: CASSPLDRGDTQYF.

This rearrangement joins TRBV4-3 to TRBJ2-1; 11 nucleotides match TRBD2. Germline V gives CDR1 LGHNA, CDR2 YSLEER. The V gene end was trimmed by 2 bases and the J gene end by 9 bases; junction bases not matched to a gene: 6. This CDR3 has 15 residues. The CDR3 protein is CASSQSTSGITEQFF. DNA for the CDR3: TGCGCCAGCAGCCAATCGACTAGCGGGATCACTGAGCAGTTCTTC.

This clone was counted only a few times. The V and J genes are TRBV11-2 and TRBJ2-2; D is unclear. V gave up 0 bases and J gave up 6 bases, with 8 bases separating them. The CDR3 is made up of 14 amino acids. Per germline, CDR1 SGHAT and CDR2 FQNNGV. CDR3 loop: CASSLEARAGELFF. CDR3 DNA: TGTGCCAGCAGCTTAGAGGCCCGGGCCGGGGAGCTGTTTTTT.

This chain links TRBV30 with TRBJ2-7; 8 nucleotides line up with TRBD1. The CDR3 length is 14 residues. CDR1 is GTSNPN, CDR2 SVGIG, per germline (reference sequence). The J segment lost 2 bases and the V segment lost 7 bases, leaving 10 bases of the junction unmatched. The CDR3 sequence: CAFGQGTATYEQYF. The DNA of the CDR3 is TGTGCCTTCGGACAGGGAACAGCAACCTACGAGCAGTACTTC.

The CDR3: CASSVGGGTGAYEQYF. CDR3 nucleotide sequence: TGTGCCAGCAGCGTAGGGGGCGGGACAGGGGCCTACGAGCAGTACTTC. V usage is TRBV9 and J usage is TRBJ2-7; 10 nucleotides align to TRBD1. The length of the CDR3 is 16 residues. Trimming took 0 bases from V and 2 from J; bases not matched to a gene: 5. CDR1 is SGDLS and CDR2 is YYNGEE in the germline V gene.

The chain links TRBV6-5 to TRBJ2-1; maybe TRBD1 (6 bases). V lost 11 bases, J lost 5 bases, and 16 bases lay in between. CDR3 length: 13 residues. Germline-derived CDR1 and CDR2 are MNHEY and SVGAGI. DNA of the CDR3: TGTGCCGGCCGGGACACGGCGGACAATGAGCAGTTCTTC. It translates to CAGRDTADNEQFF.

The J gene is TRBJ1-4, the V gene TRBV18, with D possibly TRBD1 on 6 matching bases. The V end was cut by 3 bases, the J end by 5 bases, with 10 bases between. This CDR3 spans 14 amino acids. Germline lookup yields CDR1 KGHSH and CDR2 LQKENI. CDR3 in DNA: TGTGCCAGCTCACCCAGGGGAGAGAATGAAAAACTGTTTTTT. Translation: CASSPRGENEKLFF.

This clone has only a few counts. The rearrangement joins TRBV5-1 to TRBJ1-4; no reliable D call. There are 18 residues in the CDR3. V lost 2 bases and J lost 2, with 19 bases in between. Per germline, CDR1 SGHRS and CDR2 YFSETQ. The CDR3 bases are TGCGCCAGCAGCTTCTTTCCCCGAGCGCGGGCGACTAATGAAAAACTGTTTTTT. Protein sequence: CASSFFPRARATNEKLFF.

The chain recombines TRBV24-1 with TRBJ2-1; TRBD2 matches 10 bases. Germline V gives CDR1 KGHDR, CDR2 SFDVKD. The CDR3 contains 16 residues. The trim removed 4 bases at V and 3 bases at J, leaving 5 bases unmatched. CDR3 region: CATSDRTSGFYNEQFF. CDR3 DNA sequence: TGTGCCACCAGTGACAGGACTAGCGGTTTCTACAATGAGCAGTTCTTC.

The gene calls are TRBV7-2 and TRBJ2-3; the match to TRBD1 covers 9 bases. The CDR3 has 15 residues. Germline V gene sequence: CDR1 SGHTA, CDR2 FQGNSA. V lost 4 bases and J lost 3; bases outside the gene matches: 5. CDR3 residues: CASSYGGQGTDTQYF. The CDR3 region has the DNA TGTGCCAGCAGCTATGGGGGACAGGGAACAGATACGCAGTATTTT.

The chain links TRBV6-1 to TRBJ2-7; 12 nucleotides align to TRBD2. This CDR3 contains 14 residues. V was clipped by 7 bases and J by 2 bases; unmatched bases: 3. Germline CDR1 is MNHNS and CDR2 is SASEGT. CDR3 nucleotides: TGTGCCAGCACCCGACTAGCGGGAGCCTACGAGCAGTACTTC. It specifies CASTRLAGAYEQYF.

The chain employs TRBV7-2 and TRBJ1-2; 7 positions match TRBD1. Germline CDR1 reads SGHTA; CDR2 reads FQGNSA. This CDR3 region has 15 residues. The J segment lost 8 bases and the V segment lost 1 base, leaving 10 bases of the junction unmatched. For the CDR3, the DNA is TGTGCCAGCAGCTTAGGGACAGGAGGGGTATGGGGCTACACCTTC. This codes for CASSLGTGGVWGYTF.

The genes are TRBV18 and TRBJ2-3; TRBD2 matches at 8 bases. The CDR3 has 16 amino acids. Germline-derived CDR1 and CDR2 are KGHSH and LQKENI. V shed 2 bases, J shed 4 bases, and the junction held 8 bases outside the gene matches. The CDR3: CASSPTVWRGADTQYF. The CDR3 DNA sequence: TGTGCCAGCTCACCAACGGTCTGGCGGGGGGCAGATACGCAGTATTTT.

The J gene is TRBJ2-3, the V gene TRBV6-5, with 7 bases lining up with TRBD2. V gave up 7 bases and J gave up 6 bases; unmatched junction bases: 10. CDR3 length: 14 residues. The germline V gene has CDR1 MNHEY and CDR2 SVGAGI. CDR3 nucleotide sequence: TGTGCCAGCAATGGGGAGGGCTATTCGGATACGCAGTATTTT. Amino acid sequence: CASNGEGYSDTQYF.

V gene TRBV4-2 combines with J gene TRBJ2-1; 10 positions agree with TRBD1. The trim removed 0 bases at V and 4 bases at J, leaving 3 bases unmatched. The CDR3 is 16 amino acids. Germline V CDR1 and CDR2: LGHNA, YNFKEQ. In DNA form, the CDR3 reads TGTGCCAGCAGCCAAGATTGGGACAGGGGTTACAATGAGCAGTTCTTC. Protein: CASSQDWDRGYNEQFF.

The chain links TRBV18 to TRBJ1-2; TRBD1 matches 9 bases. Trimming took 3 bases from V and 2 from J; bases not matched to a gene: 7. This CDR3 has 16 amino acids. Per the germline V gene, CDR1 is KGHSH and CDR2 is LQKENI. CDR3 loop: CASSPLRGTGNYGYTF. CDR3 sequence (DNA): TGTGCCAGCTCACCGCTACGAGGGACAGGGAACTATGGCTACACCTTC.

This clone was counted many times. V gene TRBV19 combines with J gene TRBJ1-2; D unresolved. Trimming removed 4 bases at V and 8 bases at J, with 14 bases between. The germline CDR1 and CDR2 sequences are LNHDA and SQIVND (reference sequence). This CDR3 contains 13 residues. CDR3 nucleotides: TGTGCCAGTAGTACGACAAGCCTGGGCGGCTACACCTTC. The encoded protein is CASSTTSLGGYTF.

This sequence joins TRBV6-5 and TRBJ2-7, with a tentative D call TRBD1 (7 bases). CDR3 size: 15 residues. The V and J ends lost 4 bases and 2 bases respectively, with 15 bases between them. Germline lookup yields CDR1 MNHEY and CDR2 SVGAGI. DNA of the CDR3: TGTGCCAGCAGTTCCAACAGGGGAGGCGCCTACGAGCAGTACTTC. Translation: CASSSNRGGAYEQYF.

As regards this clone: This sample includes further DNA sequences coding for the same CDR3. The rearrangement joins TRBV7-9 to TRBJ1-3; D is ambiguous. The CDR3 length is 14 residues. Trimming removed 5 bases from V and 0 bases from J, with 8 bases in between. The V gene's germline CDR1 is SEHNR and CDR2 FQNEAQ (reference sequence). CDR3 nucleotides: TGTGCCAGCAGCCTTCTAAGCTCTGGAAACACCATATATTTT. Protein product: CASSLLSSGNTIYF.

The J gene is TRBJ2-2, the V gene TRBV28, with 7 bases aligning to TRBD1. After removal of 0 bases from V and 6 bases from J, the junction contained 4 bases not matched to a gene. This CDR3 is built from 15 residues. CDR1 is MDHEN, CDR2 SYDVKM, per germline. In DNA form, the CDR3 reads TGTGCCAGCAGTTTATGGAGGCAGGGGGCCGGGGAGCTGTTTTTT. Its translation is CASSLWRQGAGELFF.